This T cell receptor beta chain was sequenced for a study of shared clonotypes between healthy human individuals. The assay was immunoSEQ multiplex PCR, and TCRdb's table has in-frame clones only and misses some. The table includes around 1.1 million clones, roughly 80% detected once. The V gene's germline CDR1 is KGHSH and CDR2 LQKENI. The CDR3 covers 20 residues. The junction had 19 bases not matched to a gene; V was cut back by 6 bases and J by 2 bases. The TCR comes from a young man in good health. Some clones in this sample may be carry-over from other donors' samples. The chain employs TRBV18 and TRBJ2-6; 7 positions agree with TRBD2. The sequencing input was memory CD4+ T cells from PBMCs. The subset: CD45RA-negative fraction. Here the CDR3 reads CASSRDPIAGYGTGANVLTF. The CDR3 DNA reads as TGTGCCAGCTCCCGAGACCCTATAGCGGGCTACGGGACTGGGGCCAACGTCCTGACTTTC.